This T cell receptor (beta chain) was captured by sequencing in a study of CD8+CD57+ T cells in acquired aplastic anemia. Study in general: Sorted CD4+ and CD8+ cells gave a mean 3.2 ug DNA, range about 0.19 to 27.4 ug. Study-level points and caveats: Overlap between patients and controls comprised some 31 CD8+ CDR3 sequences.

Genomic DNA acted as the template from which TCR beta VDJ combination and CDR3 sequence profiling were carried out. Via MiXCR, TCRdb re-called the reads, giving one row per CDR3 protein. Of under 250,000 distinct CDR3 sequences in the sample, more than 40% were seen once. With respect to this clonotype: Its antigen is still unknown.

All patients picked for sequencing had shown, by flow cytometry, an expansion of CD8+CD57+ cells. The trim removed 3 bases at V and 4 bases at J, leaving 5 bases unmatched. This CDR3 is 14 amino acids long. The germline gives CDR1 SQVTM, CDR2 ANQGSEA. The origin of this receptor is a human donor with aplastic anemia. The sequenced sample consisted of sorted CD4+, CD8+, or CD8+CD57+ T cells (not recorded which) from PBMCs. The gene calls are TRBV29-1 and TRBJ1-2; TRBD1 matches 10 bases. This CDR3 is CSVEGTGAIYGYTF. The CDR3, as DNA: TGCAGCGTTGAGGGGACAGGGGCGATCTATGGCTACACCTTC.